Following are 9 T cell receptor beta chains from one sample sequenced in a study of blood T cell repertoires in COVID-19. The table came from immunoSEQ multiplex PCR; TCRdb's copy has only in-frame clones and leaves some out. The sample has roughly 100,000 clones, about 85% seen once; the top ten hold 2% to 2.5%. The material sequenced was peripheral blood. The source is a man aged 45-65 years with active COVID-19.

The chain joins TRBV5-6 to TRBJ1-2; TRBD1 matches 9 bases. The CDR3 has 13 amino acids. Trimming took 0 bases from V and 8 from J; bases not matched to a gene: 2. Germline CDR1 and CDR2: SGHDT and YYEEEE. DNA of the CDR3: TGTGCCAGCAGCTTGGTGGGGACAGGGGGCTACACCTTC. This gives the protein CASSLVGTGGYTF.

The chain joins TRBV6-2 or TRBV6-3 to TRBJ2-1; TRBD1 is a possible D gene (6 bases). The CDR3 runs 15 residues. Germline CDR1 and CDR2: MNHEY and SVGEGT. Trimming took off 0 bases at V and 5 bases at J, with 11 bases between the two ends. The CDR3 nucleotides read TGTGCCAGCAGTTACTCGGAGAGGGGGAACAATGAGCAGTTCTTC. Its translation: CASSYSERGNNEQFF.

The chain is built from TRBV18 and TRBJ2-7; TRBD1 matches at 10 bases. The CDR3 is 14 residues long. Germline CDR1 KGHSH, CDR2 LQKENI. Unmatched junction bases numbered 5, after V lost 4 bases and J lost 5 bases. The CDR3 DNA reads TGTGCCAGCTCACTCATAGGGACAGGGGACGAGCAGTACTTC. It specifies CASSLIGTGDEQYF.

The V call is TRBV27, the J call TRBJ1-1; the match to TRBD1 covers 9 bases. CDR1 and CDR2 (germline): MNHEY, SMNVEV (reference sequence). V was pared by 8 bases and J by 0 bases, with 7 bases of the junction left unmatched. The CDR3 is made up of 15 amino acids. The CDR3 DNA reads TGTGCCAGCCGCGAACAGGGGGCCCTGAACACTGAAGCTTTCTTT. Translated, it gives CASREQGALNTEAFF.

The chain carries TRBV6-5 and TRBJ1-1, with 8 bases that match TRBD1. Germline V gene data show CDR1 as MNHEY and CDR2 as SVGAGI. The junction had 9 bases not matched to a gene; V was cut back by 7 bases and J by 5 bases. The length of the CDR3 is 14 residues. The CDR3 DNA reads TGTGCCAGCACCCTCCAGGGGGCGTGGACTGAAGCTTTCTTT. It specifies CASTLQGAWTEAFF.

This chain uses TRBV7-8 with TRBJ1-4; 8 bases match TRBD1. CDR1 is SGHVS and CDR2 is FQNEAQ in the germline V gene. The CDR3 consists of 15 residues. The trim removed 6 bases at V and 7 bases at J, leaving 10 bases unmatched. CDR3 sequence (DNA): TGTGCCAGCAGTCAAGACAGGGGAGAGGGTGAAAAACTGTTTTTT. It encodes CASSQDRGEGEKLFF.

The V call is TRBV19, the J call TRBJ1-6, with a possible D match to TRBD1 (6 bases). The germline gives CDR1 LNHDA, CDR2 SQIVND (reference sequence). This CDR3 has 14 residues. Deletions cut 10 bases from V and 10 bases from J, with 20 bases between. The CDR3 nucleotides read TGTGCCACCACAAGAGGGGCAGGGGTGTCACCCCTCCACTTT. It specifies CATTRGAGVSPLHF.

Comments on this clone: Distinct nucleotide sequences in the sample also encode this CDR3. This chain uses TRBV6-5 with TRBJ1-2; D perhaps matches TRBD1 (6 bases). V lost 5 bases and J 2 bases, leaving 9 bases between the germline ends. The length of the CDR3 is 13 residues. Germline CDR1 reads MNHEY; CDR2 reads SVGAGI. The CDR3: CASSPGQNYGYTF. In DNA form, the CDR3 reads TGTGCCAGCAGTCCGGGACAAAACTATGGCTACACCTTC.

The rearrangement uses TRBV5-4 and TRBJ2-5; 11 bases fit TRBD2. The CDR3 has 15 residues. Germline CDR1 SGHNT, CDR2 YYREEE (reference sequence). J gave up 5 bases and V 3 bases, and 6 bases lay outside the gene matches. The CDR3 DNA reads TGTGCCAGCAGCTCGCTAGCGGGGGGTTTTGAGACCCAGTACTTC. This gives the protein CASSSLAGGFETQYF.